This T cell receptor (beta chain) was documented in a study of response to subunit inactivated influenza vaccine. Study-wide results and limits: Few additional T cells are recruited per seasonal influenza vaccination, authors suggested.

V lost 3 bases, J lost 1 base, and 2 bases stayed unmatched. The CDR3 runs to 15 residues. This clonotype was seen more than once but under ten times. Its antigen is not identified. MiXCR, applied by TCRdb to the RT-PCR reads, yields one record per CDR3 protein. This table has hundreds of thousands of distinct CDR3 sequences, approximately 14% appearing once. This specimen consisted of PBMCs from blood, obtained 11 to 12 days after vaccination. This receptor was taken from a man aged 45 to 65 who received an inactivated influenza vaccine. The chain links TRBV12-3 or TRBV12-4 to TRBJ2-2; 7 bases agree with TRBD2. The CDR3, as DNA: TGTGCCAGCAGTTTTCTAGCGGAGAACACCGGGGAGCTGTTTTTT. Translating it yields CASSFLAENTGELFF.